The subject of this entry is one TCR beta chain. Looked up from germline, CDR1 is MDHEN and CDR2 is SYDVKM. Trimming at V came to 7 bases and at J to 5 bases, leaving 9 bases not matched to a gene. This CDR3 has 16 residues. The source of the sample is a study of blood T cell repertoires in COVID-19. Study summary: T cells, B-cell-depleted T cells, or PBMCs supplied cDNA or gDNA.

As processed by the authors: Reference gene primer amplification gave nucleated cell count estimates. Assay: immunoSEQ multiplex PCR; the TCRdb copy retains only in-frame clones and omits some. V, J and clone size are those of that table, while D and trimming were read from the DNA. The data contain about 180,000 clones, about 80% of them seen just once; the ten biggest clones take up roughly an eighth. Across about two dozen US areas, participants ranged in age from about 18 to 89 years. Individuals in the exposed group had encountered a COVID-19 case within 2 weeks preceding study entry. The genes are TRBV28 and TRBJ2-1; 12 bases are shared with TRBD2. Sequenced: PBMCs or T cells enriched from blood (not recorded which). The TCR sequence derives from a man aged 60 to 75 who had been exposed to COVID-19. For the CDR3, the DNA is TGTGCCAGCACCGAGCTCGGACTAGCGGGAAACAATGAGCAGTTCTTC. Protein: CASTELGLAGNNEQFF.